The 27 T cell receptor beta chains below all came from one sample that was sequenced in a study of blood T cell repertoires in COVID-19. Measured with immunoSEQ multiplex PCR; TCRdb has only the in-frame clones, and not every one. The table shows about 290,000 clones, with more than 80% occurring only once. Sequenced sample: peripheral blood. The receptors derive from a woman in her thirties with active or convalescent COVID-19.

A few counts support this clone. This chain links TRBV14 with TRBJ1-1; D perhaps matches TRBD1 (6 bases). Germline assignment: CDR1 SGHDN and CDR2 FVKESK. The V and J ends lost 3 bases and 4 bases respectively, with 12 bases between them. CDR3 size: 14 residues. The CDR3 loop reads CASSQGNRVTEAFF. The CDR3 DNA reads TGTGCCAGCAGCCAGGGTAACAGGGTCACTGAAGCTTTCTTT.

The V gene is TRBV7-9, the J gene TRBJ1-1, with D hard to call. The CDR3 length is 11 residues. V dropped 3 bases and J dropped 3 bases, with 2 bases sitting between them. The germline CDR1 and CDR2 sequences are SEHNR and FQNEAQ (reference sequence). The CDR3 protein is CASSFDTEAFF. DNA for the CDR3: TGTGCCAGCAGCTTCGACACTGAAGCTTTCTTT.

The chain is built from TRBV3-1 (or the pseudogene TRBV3-2) and TRBJ1-2; TRBD1 matches 9 bases. The J segment lost 1 base and the V segment lost 3 bases, leaving 6 bases of the junction unmatched. The CDR3 sequence is 16 residues long. Germline V gene sequence: CDR1 LGHDT, CDR2 YNNKEL (reference sequence). The CDR3 region is CASSQGTGSGNYGYTF. The CDR3 bases are TGTGCCAGCAGCCAGGGGACAGGGAGTGGTAACTATGGCTACACCTTC.

This CDR3 is CASRDTGIPGYTF. CDR3 in DNA: TGCGCCAGCAGAGATACCGGGATCCCTGGCTACACCTTC. This chain joins TRBV4-1 and TRBJ1-2; D is undetermined. The CDR3 runs to 13 residues. With 6 bases removed from V and 7 bases from J, the gap between germline ends came to 15 bases. Germline assignment: CDR1 MGHRA and CDR2 YSYEKL.

This chain links TRBV5-6 with TRBJ1-5; a possible D gene is TRBD1 (5 bases). The CDR3 consists of 16 residues. Germline CDR1 and CDR2: SGHDT and YYEEEE. The V end lost 0 bases, the J end lost 4 bases, and 14 bases lay between the germline ends. CDR3 loop: CASSLAGRALNQPQHF. CDR3 sequence (DNA): TGTGCCAGCAGCTTGGCTGGCAGGGCGTTAAATCAGCCCCAGCATTTT.

V and J are TRBV10-3 and TRBJ2-5; 10 bases match TRBD2. V was pared by 4 bases and J by 10 bases, with 9 bases of the junction left unmatched. The CDR3 consists of 14 residues. From germline, CDR1 is ENHRY and CDR2 SYGVKD. For the CDR3, the DNA is TGTGCCATCAGTGTGGAAGCGGGGGGGCCTATCCAGTACTTC. This codes for CAISVEAGGPIQYF.

The chain couples TRBV6-6 to TRBJ1-4; the D gene is possibly TRBD1 (5 bases). CDR1 is MNHNY and CDR2 is SVGAGI in the germline V gene (reference sequence). The CDR3 totals 14 residues. Trimming took 7 bases from V and 3 from J, leaving 12 bases between them. The CDR3 here is CASTQGGSNEKLFF. The CDR3 bases are TGTGCCAGCACCCAGGGTGGGTCTAATGAAAAACTGTTTTTT.

In this sample, this clone turned up a few times. This chain links TRBV7-2 with TRBJ1-2; 9 bases line up with TRBD1. Germline V gene data show CDR1 as SGHTA and CDR2 as FQGNSA. The CDR3 runs to 15 residues. Trimming cost V 5 bases and J 4 bases; bases outside gene matches: 8. The CDR3 DNA follows: TGTGCCAGCAGCCCCACGGGACAGGGTTTCTATGGCTACACCTTC. Its protein product is CASSPTGQGFYGYTF.

The CDR3 loop is CASSHARTGSFTDTQYF. CDR3 in DNA: TGCGCCAGCAGCCACGCAAGGACAGGGTCTTTCACAGATACGCAGTATTTT. The chain carries TRBV4-3 and TRBJ2-3; 8 bases fit TRBD1. There are 17 residues in the CDR3. Germline assignment: CDR1 LGHNA and CDR2 YSLEER. V lost 3 bases, J lost 2 bases, and 10 bases stayed unmatched.

The J gene is TRBJ2-3, the V gene TRBV28; tentative D call: TRBD1 (6 bases). This CDR3 is 15 amino acids long. The V gene's germline CDR1 is MDHEN and CDR2 SYDVKM. Trimming took 4 bases from V and 2 from J, leaving 13 bases between them. CDR3 sequence (DNA): TGTGCCAGCAGTTCCCCGACAGGAATCACAGATACGCAGTATTTT. Translated: CASSSPTGITDTQYF.

V gene TRBV19 combines with J gene TRBJ1-2, with D unclear. The CDR3 spans 13 residues. Germline V gene sequence: CDR1 LNHDA, CDR2 SQIVND (reference sequence). The germline V and J ends were trimmed by 3 bases and 7 bases, with 12 bases remaining between them. CDR3 residues: CASSMKGRGGYTF. In DNA form, the CDR3 reads TGTGCCAGTAGTATGAAAGGTCGGGGTGGCTACACCTTC.

The rearrangement uses TRBV11-2 and TRBJ2-5; 9 bases agree with TRBD2. Trimming at V came to 5 bases and at J to 2 bases, leaving 9 bases not matched to a gene. Germline CDR1 reads SGHAT; CDR2 reads FQNNGV. The CDR3 is 16 amino acids. CDR3 coding DNA: TGTGCCAGCAGCCCAGGAAGCGGGGGGCCACAAGAGACCCAGTACTTC. It encodes CASSPGSGGPQETQYF.

The chain carries TRBV28 and TRBJ1-5, with TRBD1 as a possible D gene (5 bases). Germline lookup yields CDR1 MDHEN and CDR2 SYDVKM. V lost 7 bases to trimming and J lost 6 bases, with 16 bases between them. The CDR3 has 14 amino acids. CDR3 region: CASNRGGGRQPQHF. The CDR3 DNA follows: TGTGCCAGCAACCGCGGGGGAGGGCGTCAGCCCCAGCATTTT.

This chain uses TRBV9 with TRBJ2-1; 9 nucleotides line up with TRBD2. Germline values: CDR1 SGDLS, CDR2 YYNGEE. V lost 4 bases to trimming and J lost 7 bases; unmatched junction nucleotides: 6. CDR3 length: 14 residues. The CDR3 spells CASSRASGTNEQFF. The CDR3, as DNA: TGTGCCAGCAGCCGAGCTAGCGGGACTAATGAGCAGTTCTTC.

This chain links TRBV29-1 with TRBJ2-5; TRBD2 matches at 16 bases. There are 17 residues in the CDR3. The germline V gene has CDR1 SQVTM and CDR2 ANQGSEA. The junction had 8 bases not matched to a gene; V was cut back by 2 bases and J by 5 bases. CDR3 in amino acids: CSVERITGLAGGETQYF. In DNA form, the CDR3 reads TGCAGCGTTGAAAGAATAACGGGACTAGCGGGGGGGGAGACCCAGTACTTC.

J is TRBJ2-2 and V is TRBV19; no clear D gene. The germline CDR1 and CDR2 sequences are LNHDA and SQIVND (reference sequence). Trimming took 6 bases from V and 0 from J, leaving 5 bases between them. This CDR3 region has 13 residues. The CDR3 nucleotides read TGTGCCAGTAGCGGTACGAACACCGGGGAGCTGTTTTTT. It is translated as CASSGTNTGELFF.

The chain carries TRBV5-6 and TRBJ1-6; D gene unclear. CDR3 length equals 12 residues. The V end lost 2 bases, the J end lost 10 bases, and 7 bases lay between the germline ends. Germline V gives CDR1 SGHDT, CDR2 YYEEEE. The CDR3 DNA reads TGTGCCAGCAGCTTTGGAGTATCACCCCTCCACTTT. This encodes CASSFGVSPLHF.

The chain links TRBV10-2 to TRBJ2-3, with TRBD1 matching 7 bases. The CDR3 sequence is 20 residues long. V lost 3 bases, J lost 6 bases, and 24 bases stayed unmatched. Germline CDR1 and CDR2: WSHSY and SAAADI. The CDR3 DNA reads TGCGCCAGCAGTGAAGGTTTGGGCAGGGGGTTTCAGGGAGAAGGGGATACGCAGTATTTT. Amino acid sequence: CASSEGLGRGFQGEGDTQYF.

The chain combines TRBV7-2 with TRBJ1-6; D is undetermined. There are 13 residues in the CDR3. Trimming removed 3 bases at V and 13 bases at J, with 13 bases between. Germline V gene lookup returns CDR1 SGHTA and CDR2 FQGNSA. The CDR3 DNA sequence: TGTGCCAGCAGCTTCGGGGAGGGAGTCCCCCTCCACTTT. Amino acid sequence: CASSFGEGVPLHF.

The gene calls are TRBV19 and TRBJ2-2; D possibly corresponds to TRBD1 (6 bases). Trimming removed 6 bases from V and 0 bases from J, with 8 bases in between. The CDR3 extends over 14 amino acids. The germline gives CDR1 LNHDA, CDR2 SQIVND (reference sequence). This CDR3 reads CASRQGANTGELFF. The CDR3 nucleotides are TGTGCCAGTAGACAGGGTGCGAACACCGGGGAGCTGTTTTTT. The whole variable domain, remainder taken from reference TRBV19 and TRBJ2-2, is DGGITQSPKYLFRKEGQNVTLSCEQNLNHDAMYWYRQDPGQGLRLIYYSQIVNDFQKGDIAEGYSVSREKKESFPLTVTSAQKNPTAFYLCASRQGANTGELFFGEGSRLTVL.

CDR3 nucleotide sequence: TGCGCCAGCAGCCCCGAACCACGCCCAGGAGGCTACGAGCAGTACTTC. Protein sequence: CASSPEPRPGGYEQYF. The rearrangement uses TRBV5-1 and TRBJ2-7; the D gene is possibly TRBD2 (5 bases). Germline values: CDR1 SGHRS, CDR2 YFSETQ. The CDR3 loop spans 16 amino acids. V lost 4 bases and J 3 bases, leaving 20 bases between the germline ends.

The chain couples TRBV5-1 to TRBJ2-2; the D gene is possibly TRBD1 (6 bases). The V end was cut by 0 bases, the J end by 5 bases, with 11 bases between. Looked up from germline, CDR1 is SGHRS and CDR2 is YFSETQ. CDR3 size: 15 residues. The CDR3 bases are TGCGCCAGCAGCTTGGGACAGGAAGGGACCGGGGAGCTGTTTTTT. Its translation: CASSLGQEGTGELFF.

The CDR3 bases are TGTGCCAGCAGCTTGGATAGAAACACCATATATTTT. This sequence encodes CASSLDRNTIYF. The genes are TRBV5-4 and TRBJ1-3; D gene uncertain. This CDR3 region has 12 residues. V was trimmed by 0 bases and J by 5 bases, leaving 3 bases between them. Germline V gene lookup returns CDR1 SGHNT and CDR2 YYREEE (reference sequence).

The chain joins TRBV28 to TRBJ2-5; 8 bases fit TRBD2. Per the germline V gene, CDR1 is MDHEN and CDR2 is SYDVKM. Germline trimming cut 2 bases from V and 4 bases from J; bases unmatched to any gene: 6. CDR3 length: 15 residues. DNA of the CDR3: TGTGCCAGCAGTTTAGACAGGAGCGGGGGAGAGACCCAGTACTTC. Protein sequence: CASSLDRSGGETQYF.

This clone was seen a single time. This chain links TRBV19 with TRBJ2-5; tentative D call: TRBD2 (5 bases). Germline CDR1 reads LNHDA; CDR2 reads SQIVND (reference sequence). The CDR3 spans 13 residues. Trimming removed 3 bases from V and 5 bases from J, with 10 bases in between. As DNA, the CDR3 is TGTGCCAGTAGTATCCCGGGGTGGGAGACCCAGTACTTC. The encoded protein is CASSIPGWETQYF.

V and J are TRBV3-1 (or the pseudogene TRBV3-2) and TRBJ1-1; 9 positions agree with TRBD1. The CDR3 spans 14 residues. CDR1 and CDR2 from the germline V gene are LGHDT and YNNKEL (reference sequence). V was pared by 1 base and J by 5 bases, with 2 bases of the junction left unmatched. The CDR3, as DNA: TGTGCCAGCAGCCAAGGACAGGGGGTTACTGAAGCTTTCTTT. It specifies CASSQGQGVTEAFF.

This chain uses TRBV6-6 with TRBJ2-4, with TRBD2 as a possible D gene (6 bases). V was shortened by 0 bases and J by 7 bases, with 7 bases between the two germline ends. The CDR3 runs 13 residues. Germline V gene sequence: CDR1 MNHNY, CDR2 SVGAGI (reference sequence). The CDR3 loop reads CASSYSRDNIQYF. The CDR3 DNA sequence: TGTGCCAGCAGTTACTCGCGGGACAACATTCAGTACTTC.